This TCR beta chain was sequenced in a study of T cell clonality in common variable immunodeficiency. The CDR3 is 15 amino acids. CDR1 and CDR2 (germline): SGHRS, YFSETQ. Deletions cut 0 bases from V and 3 bases from J, with 12 bases between. In its sample, this clone was seen many times. Its antigen is not identified. Read data end 3 residues before the CDR3 end; the end is taken from the germline J gene. Study-wide points: What drives increased CVID clonality needs T cell subpopulation sequencing.

Method: immunoSEQ multiplex PCR; TCRdb's copy keeps in-frame clones and lacks some. The sample has about 52,000 clones, none seen only once. The sequencing input was peripheral blood mononuclear cells. This sequence was found in a person aged 18 to 75 in good health. The chain couples TRBV5-1 to TRBJ1-2; possibly TRBD1 for D (6 bases). CDR3 amino acids: CASSLAGGADYGYTF. The part of the CDR3 DNA that was read is TGCGCCAGCAGCTTGGCGGGGGGCGCGGACTATGGC. Using reference TRBV5-1 and TRBJ1-2 for the parts outside the CDR3, the full variable domain is KAGVTQTPRYLIKTRGQQVTLSCSPISGHRSVSWYQQTPGQGLQFLFEYFSETQRNKGNFPGRFSGRQFSNSRSEMNVSTLELGDSALYLCASSLAGGADYGYTFGSGTRLTVV.